This entry lists 13 T cell receptor beta chains sequenced from one sample in a study of T cells in Graves' hyperthyroidism and ophthalmopathy (dated by TCRdb to about 2019). Receptor amplification or capture employed multiplex PCR. Sequencing used an Illumina HiSeq 2000. Amplification of TCR beta CDR3 regions was carried out from RNA transcripts. The first round of RT-PCR for the TCR CDR3 was performed with the HTBI primer set and the Qiagen OneStep RT-PCR kit. In TCRdb, the public reads were trimmed at Q25 with fastp and aligned with MiXCR, with productive beta chains retained. Each CDR3 protein appears once, grouped with its most common genes and DNA. Present in this sample are 370,000 or so distinct CDR3 sequences, roughly 14% of which were seen just once. The ten largest clones capture around 20% of the sample. Sequencing input: blood. Receptors originate from a man younger than 40 with Graves' hyperthyroidism that later progressed to Graves' ophthalmopathy.

This clonotype was observed at least ten times. The rearrangement uses TRBV5-5 and TRBJ1-2; TRBD1 is a possible D gene (6 bases). This CDR3 spans 15 amino acids. CDR1 and CDR2 from the germline V gene are SGHKS and YYEKEE (reference sequence). Trimming left V 2 bases short and J 5 bases short, with 16 bases between. CDR3: CASSLDRRDTYGYTF. The CDR3 nucleotides read TGTGCCAGCAGCTTAGACAGGCGCGACACGTATGGCTACACCTTC.

This clonotype was seen a handful of times. The rearrangement joins TRBV5-1 to TRBJ2-7, with 11 bases lining up with TRBD1. The CDR3 consists of 15 residues. V lost 4 bases, J lost 7 bases, and 10 bases stayed unmatched. Germline V CDR1 and CDR2: SGHRS, YFSETQ. CDR3 in amino acids: CASSVFGQGAFEQYF. Written as DNA, the CDR3 is TGCGCCAGCAGCGTGTTCGGACAGGGGGCTTTTGAGCAGTACTTC.

This clonotype was seen at least ten times. V usage is TRBV12-3 or TRBV12-4 and J usage is TRBJ1-5; TRBD1 might be the D (5 bases). The CDR3 has 13 residues. Trimming left V 5 bases short and J 4 bases short, with 9 bases between. Here the CDR3 DNA reads TGTGCCAGCAGTCGGACAAGGAATCAGCCCCAGCATTTT. Its translation is CASSRTRNQPQHF.

This clonotype was counted at least ten times. The J gene is TRBJ2-5, the V gene TRBV6-1, with D maybe TRBD1 (6 bases). Trimming removed 6 bases from V and 5 bases from J, with 13 bases in between. Germline V gives CDR1 MNHNS, CDR2 SASEGT. The CDR3 spans 13 residues. The CDR3 loop is CASRAAGDETQYF. The CDR3 DNA reads as TGTGCCAGCAGGGCGGCAGGGGATGAGACCCAGTACTTC.

Of note for this clonotype: This sequence may be a read error, since a much larger clone differs from it by one base. V usage is TRBV5-5 and J usage is TRBJ2-5; possibly TRBD1 for D (7 bases). Germline V lookup: CDR1 SGHKS, CDR2 YYEKEE (reference sequence). This CDR3 contains 15 residues. The CDR3 is CASSPHRGGAETRYF. The CDR3 nucleotides are TGTGCCAGCAGCCCGCACAGGGGAGGAGCGGAGACCCGGTACTTC.

This clonotype was recorded at least ten times. The chain joins TRBV28 to TRBJ1-5, with D unclear. CDR3 length: 14 residues. V was cut by 2 bases and J by 7 bases, with 12 bases left in between. Germline lookup yields CDR1 MDHEN and CDR2 SYDVKM. As DNA, the CDR3 is TGTGCCAGCAGTTTAAAGGGAGGGCTCCAGCCCCAGCATTTT. Translating it yields CASSLKGGLQPQHF.

With respect to this clonotype: Being one base from a much bigger clone, this may be a read error. The genes are TRBV7-6 and TRBJ2-5, with TRBD2 as a possible D gene (5 bases). From germline, CDR1 is SGHVS and CDR2 FNYEAQ. The CDR3 spans 15 residues. V lost 2 bases and J 9 bases, leaving 19 bases between the germline ends. The CDR3 nucleotides are TGTGCCAGCAGCTTATTTCTTACACGCATGGAGGCCCAGTACTTC. Translation: CASSLFLTRMEAQYF.

The chain carries TRBV10-3 and TRBJ2-6, with TRBD1 as a possible D gene (6 bases). This CDR3 has 16 amino acids. V lost 0 bases to trimming and J lost 2 bases, with 8 bases between them. The germline V gene encodes CDR1 ENHRY and CDR2 SYGVKD. In DNA, the CDR3 is TGTGCCATCAGTGAGTCTAAGGGGGCTGGGGCCAACGTCCTGACTTTC. It is translated as CAISESKGAGANVLTF.

About this clonotype: This sequence may be a read error, since a much larger clone differs from it by one base. The chain uses TRBV4-1 and TRBJ1-5, with D possibly TRBD1 on 6 matching bases. Germline V gene sequence: CDR1 MGHRA, CDR2 YSYEKL. This CDR3 spans 14 amino acids. The V gene lost 4 bases and the J gene lost 4 bases, with 11 bases spanning the gap. The CDR3 DNA follows: TGCGCCAGCAGCCGAGAAACAGGGAATCAGCCCCAGCATTTT. Its translation is CASSRETGNQPQHF.

This clonotype has a count of ten or more. The rearrangement links TRBV2 to TRBJ1-2; TRBD1 aligns across 7 bases. This CDR3 has 13 residues. V trimming: 3 bases; J trimming: 7 bases; junction bases outside the gene matches: 5. The germline CDR1 and CDR2 sequences are SNHLY and FYNNEI. The CDR3 DNA reads TGTGCCAGCAGTGATGCGACAGGGAGTGGCTACACCTTC. This gives the protein CASSDATGSGYTF.

This clonotype was picked up many times. The V gene is TRBV12-3 or TRBV12-4, the J gene TRBJ2-5; no reliable D call. The CDR3 extends over 14 amino acids. Trimming stripped 3 bases from V and 5 bases from J, with 13 bases between. The CDR3 coding sequence is TGTGCCAGCAGTTTCCTGGACCCGCGGGAGACCCAGTACTTC. This sequence encodes CASSFLDPRETQYF.

This clonotype has ten or more counts. The CDR3 protein is CASSQNPETQYF. The CDR3 DNA sequence: TGTGCCAGCAGCCAAAACCCGGAGACCCAGTACTTC. The rearrangement uses TRBV12-3 or TRBV12-4 and TRBJ2-5; D is uncertain. The CDR3 has 12 amino acids. With 6 bases removed from V and 5 bases from J, the gap between germline ends came to 10 bases.

This clonotype occurred many times. The chain is built from TRBV9 and TRBJ2-1; D uncertain. The CDR3 is 14 residues long. Germline V gene lookup returns CDR1 SGDLS and CDR2 YYNGEE. V was pared by 6 bases and J by 3 bases, with 13 bases between. CDR3 region: CASTPSDGYNEQFF. CDR3 nucleotides: TGTGCCAGCACCCCCTCGGACGGCTACAATGAGCAGTTCTTC.